This T cell receptor (beta chain) was found in a study of T cell responses to AZD1222 COVID-19 vaccine. Study-wide findings and caveats: It should be noted that donors were predominantly white British and more often female, and clonal diversity was possibly underestimated.

To note about this clone: The antigen is not known.

The table came from immunoSEQ multiplex PCR; TCRdb's copy has only in-frame clones and leaves some out. The table includes about 100,000 clones, about 92% detected once. Looked up from germline, CDR1 is LNHDA and CDR2 is SQIVND (reference sequence). The CDR3 runs to 11 residues. V lost 7 bases, J lost 5 bases, and 8 bases lay in between. The chain has TRBV19 and TRBJ1-1; D remains unclear. The input for sequencing was peripheral blood, taken 28 days after the second AZD1222 dose. The TCR originated in an adult who received the AZD1222 COVID-19 vaccine. CDR3 in amino acids: CASIGGTEAFF. The CDR3 bases are TGTGCCAGTATAGGAGGGACTGAAGCTTTCTTT.